This is a list of T cell receptor beta chains from one sample in a study of cytomegalovirus exposure and HLA in healthy donors. Repertoires were generated with immunoSEQ multiplex PCR, while TCRdb's copy carries only in-frame clones and drops some. This table holds 150,000 to 200,000 clones, roughly 82% found once. Sequenced sample: PBMCs. These receptors all come from a girl between 10 and 17 years old in good health and CMV-seropositive. The CDR3 runs from the conserved cysteine through the conserved F or W. A D gene is named only where the DNA matches it firmly. Where a row states a size, it is once, few, many or the class of an expanded clone; other rows omit it.

CDR3 protein,CDR3 DNA,clone size,V gene,J gene,D gene
CASSLWGNSPYEQYF,TGTGCCAGCAGTTTATGGGGCAACAGCCCCTACGAGCAGTACTTC,-,TRBV28,TRBJ2-7,-
CASSHPLYRGAGEKLFF,TGTGCCAGCAGCCACCCCCTATACAGGGGGGCAGGTGAAAAACTGTTTTTT,-,TRBV4-2,TRBJ1-4,TRBD1
CASIRTSGLIYEQFF,TGTGCCAGCATTAGGACTAGCGGCCTCATATATGAGCAGTTCTTC,-,TRBV2,TRBJ2-1,TRBD2
CASSQEVSNYGYTF,TGTGCCAGCAGCCAAGAAGTCAGTAACTATGGCTACACCTTC,-,TRBV14,TRBJ1-2,-
CASSTQRGETQYF,TGTGCCAGTAGTACGCAGCGTGGGGAGACCCAGTACTTC,few,TRBV19,TRBJ2-5,-
CASSLDQQGASTGELFF,TGCGCCAGCAGCTTGGACCAACAGGGGGCGAGCACCGGGGAGCTGTTTTTT,-,TRBV5-1,TRBJ2-2,TRBD1
CASSRGTVGNTIYF,TGTGCCAGCAGCCGAGGGACAGTTGGAAACACCATATATTTT,-,TRBV6-6,TRBJ1-3,TRBD1
CASSPTGGGYGNYGYTF,TGTGCCAGCAGCCCGACAGGAGGAGGTTATGGTAACTATGGCTACACCTTC,few,TRBV14,TRBJ1-2,-
CATSREGHGSYNEQFF,TGTGCCACCAGCAGAGAGGGACATGGCTCCTACAATGAGCAGTTCTTC,-,TRBV15,TRBJ2-1,-
CASSQPQRTRDGYTF,TGCGCCAGCAGCCAACCACAGAGGACAAGGGATGGCTACACCTTC,-,TRBV4-1,TRBJ1-2,-
CASSFGRGNQPQHF,TGTGCCAGCAGCTTCGGGCGGGGCAATCAGCCCCAGCATTTT,-,TRBV5-6,TRBJ1-5,-
CASSGDRLYEQYF,TGTGCCAGCAGTGGGGACAGGCTCTACGAGCAGTACTTC,-,TRBV2,TRBJ2-7,TRBD1
CASSEVRNYGYTF,TGTGCCAGCAGTGAGGTCAGAAACTATGGCTACACCTTC,once,TRBV2,TRBJ1-2,-
CASSQVGMNQETQYF,TGTGCCAGCAGCCAAGTGGGCATGAACCAAGAGACCCAGTACTTC,-,TRBV14,TRBJ2-5,-
CASRPTGVVLSPTRQYF,TGTGCCAGCAGACCGACAGGGGTCGTCCTATCACCTACGAGGCAGTACTTC,few,TRBV28,TRBJ2-7,TRBD1
CASSENRGRDYGYTF,TGTGCCAGTAGTGAAAACAGGGGGCGAGACTATGGCTACACCTTC,-,TRBV19,TRBJ1-2,TRBD1
CASSPRHFTSNQPQHF,TGTGCCAGCAGTCCGAGACACTTTACGAGCAATCAGCCCCAGCATTTT,-,TRBV28,TRBJ1-5,-
CASSYYGTGREKLFF,TGTGCCAGCAGTTATTATGGAACAGGGCGTGAAAAACTGTTTTTT,-,TRBV6-5,TRBJ1-4,-
CASSTRQGGLSYEQYF,TGTGCCAGCAGCACCAGACAGGGGGGACTCTCCTACGAGCAGTACTTC,-,TRBV7-2,TRBJ2-7,TRBD1
CSARDLEGYTF,TGCAGTGCTAGAGACCTGGAGGGCTACACCTTC,-,TRBV20-1,TRBJ1-2,-
CASSWLRGSAETQYF,TGTGCCAGCAGCTGGCTTCGGGGGTCGGCAGAGACCCAGTACTTC,-,TRBV5-4,TRBJ2-5,-
CASSEESQETQYF,TGTGCCAGCAGTGAGGAGAGCCAAGAGACCCAGTACTTC,-,TRBV2,TRBJ2-5,-